Listed here are 10 T cell receptor beta chains from one sample, sequenced in a study of persistence of HIV-infected CD4 T cells. Cells were stimulated with overlapping HIV-1 Gag 15-mer peptides. CD40L/CD69 double-negative CD45RO-high memory CD4+ T cells were collected. The libraries were made with immunoSEQ version 4 in survey mode. Using immunoSEQ multiplex PCR, the repertoire was profiled, and TCRdb retains in-frame clones only, with some absent. The sample has 50,000 to 65,000 clones; 65% to 80% are singletons. These receptors lack a known antigen. The material was CD4+ T cells sorted from PBMCs after approximately 19-hour stimulation, obtained from a patient who received antiretroviral therapy. These receptors all come from an adult man with HIV who was CMV-seropositive.

The chain carries TRBV3-1 (or the pseudogene TRBV3-2) and TRBJ1-6; D call uncertain. V was pared by 3 bases and J by 8 bases, with 11 bases between. CDR1 is LGHDT, CDR2 YNNKEL, per germline (reference sequence). The CDR3 spans 14 residues. As DNA, the CDR3 is TGTGCCAGCAGCCACCCCGACCGGGATTCACCCCTCCACTTT. This gives the protein CASSHPDRDSPLHF.

The genes are TRBV28 and TRBJ1-1; 9 positions agree with TRBD1. The CDR3 has 17 residues. Germline V CDR1 and CDR2: MDHEN, SYDVKM. V was pared by 2 bases and J by 0 bases, with 7 bases of the junction left unmatched. The CDR3, as DNA: TGTGCCAGCAGTTTAGGGGGGACAGGGTCCTTGAACACTGAAGCTTTCTTT. This sequence encodes CASSLGGTGSLNTEAFF. Full variable domain (rest looked up from reference TRBV28 and TRBJ1-1): DVKVTQSSRYLVKRTGEKVFLECVQDMDHENMFWYRQDPGLGLRLIYFSYDVKMKEKGDIPEGYSVSREKKERFSLILESASTNQTSMYLCASSLGGTGSLNTEAFFGQGTRLTVV.

The sample holds a few counts of this clone. V and J are TRBV13 and TRBJ2-1; D is unclear. V lost 5 bases and J lost 7, with 9 bases in between. CDR1 and CDR2 (germline): PRHDT, FYEKMQ (reference sequence). CDR3 length: 12 amino acids. CDR3 sequence (DNA): TGTGCCAGCAGCCCCCTAAGGAATGAGCAGTTCTTC. It codes for CASSPLRNEQFF.

V and J are TRBV2 and TRBJ2-2; 12 positions match TRBD2. The CDR3 runs to 16 residues. J was trimmed by 5 bases and V by 6 bases; bases with no gene match: 7. Germline assignment: CDR1 SNHLY and CDR2 FYNNEI. The CDR3 DNA reads as TGTGCCAGCAGACCAGGACTAGCGGGGATAACCGGGGAGCTGTTTTTT. Protein product: CASRPGLAGITGELFF.

The J gene is TRBJ2-7, the V gene TRBV7-8; tentatively, D is TRBD1 or TRBD2 (5 bases each). The germline V gene encodes CDR1 SGHVS and CDR2 FQNEAQ. Trimming removed 6 bases from V and 6 bases from J, with 18 bases in between. The CDR3 loop spans 14 amino acids. In nucleotides, the CDR3 is TGTGCCAGCAGGGGTAGGGCTCGGGGCGGCGAGCAGTACTTC. Its translation is CASRGRARGGEQYF.

V usage is TRBV12-3 or TRBV12-4 and J usage is TRBJ1-1; weak D call: TRBD1 (5 bases). V dropped 5 bases and J dropped 10 bases, with 11 bases sitting between them. The length of the CDR3 is 11 residues. The CDR3 spells CASSRDRRAFF. The DNA for the CDR3 is TGTGCCAGCAGTCGCGACAGAAGAGCTTTCTTT.

The chain carries TRBV29-1 and TRBJ1-1; tentatively, D is TRBD1 (5 bases). V lost 7 bases to trimming and J lost 5 bases, with 11 bases between them. CDR3 length equals 11 residues. Germline V gene data show CDR1 as SQVTM and CDR2 as ANQGSEA. CDR3 sequence reads: CSGLGVTEAFF. Here the CDR3 DNA reads TGCAGCGGTTTAGGGGTAACTGAAGCTTTCTTT.

V and J are TRBV10-3 and TRBJ2-3; D tentatively reads TRBD1 or TRBD2 (7 bases each). Germline V gene data show CDR1 as ENHRY and CDR2 as SYGVKD. With 3 bases removed from V and 9 bases from J, the gap between germline ends came to 16 bases. This CDR3 is 14 amino acids long. CDR3 sequence reads: CAISDAGGAETQYF. The CDR3, as DNA: TGTGCCATCAGTGATGCAGGGGGGGCTGAAACGCAGTATTTT.

This clone was counted a single time. This rearrangement joins TRBV6-5 to TRBJ2-7, with 8 bases identical to TRBD1. Trimming took 2 bases from V and 7 from J; bases not matched to a gene: 7. There are 14 residues in the CDR3. The V gene's germline CDR1 is MNHEY and CDR2 SVGAGI. The CDR3 reads CASSYGGQEKEQYF. The CDR3 coding sequence is TGTGCCAGCAGTTACGGGGGACAGGAAAAGGAGCAGTACTTC.

V and J are TRBV2 and TRBJ1-4, with D hard to call. The CDR3 is 13 residues long. CDR1 and CDR2 (germline): SNHLY, FYNNEI. Trimming cost V 5 bases and J 3 bases, with 7 bases left between them. In DNA form, the CDR3 reads TGTGCCAGCAGTCAGAGGGCTAATGAAAAACTGTTTTTT. Protein: CASSQRANEKLFF.